This T cell receptor beta chain was captured in a study of T cell responses to AZD1222 COVID-19 vaccine. Study-level findings and limits: Nearly half of spike-specific TCRs reportedly go after variant regions that carry no mutations.

Germline V lookup: CDR1 MNHEY, CDR2 SVGAGI. V lost 8 bases and J lost 4, with 19 bases in between. This CDR3 spans 15 amino acids. The method was immunoSEQ multiplex PCR; TCRdb's version includes in-frame clones alone and lacks a portion of them. Here the sample spans 150,000 to 200,000 clones, almost 90% being singletons. With regard to this clone: The target antigen is unknown.

Material: peripheral blood, obtained 28 days after the second AZD1222 dose. The J gene is TRBJ2-3, the V gene TRBV6-5; possibly TRBD2 for D (6 bases). The clonotype comes from an adult who received the AZD1222 COVID-19 vaccine. The CDR3 DNA follows: TGTGCCAGCCACACAAGCCCGGGGGTTTCAGATACGCAGTATTTT. Encoded protein: CASHTSPGVSDTQYF.